The 2 T cell receptor beta chains given below trace back to one sample, sequenced in a study of blood T cell repertoires in COVID-19. Data came from immunoSEQ multiplex PCR; TCRdb stores just in-frame clones and leaves some out. The table shows 300,000 to 400,000 clones, with more than 70% occurring only once. Sequenced sample: peripheral blood. Receptor source: a woman aged 70 to 79 with COVID-19, enrolled during active disease.

The chain uses TRBV4-3 and TRBJ2-5, with 9 bases fitting TRBD2. Germline trimming cut 1 base from V and 0 bases from J; bases unmatched to any gene: 3. CDR1 and CDR2 (germline): LGHNA, YSLEER. The CDR3 runs to 16 residues. The CDR3 region is CASSQAAGGNQETQYF. The CDR3 bases are TGCGCCAGCAGCCAAGCAGCGGGGGGTAACCAAGAGACCCAGTACTTC.

The gene calls are TRBV29-1 and TRBJ2-7; D remains unclear. The CDR3 is 13 residues long. CDR1 and CDR2 from the germline V gene are SQVTM and ANQGSEA. V lost 3 bases and J 1 base, leaving 10 bases between the germline ends. Written as DNA, the CDR3 is TGCAGCGTTGAGTTGGGCAGGTCCTACGAGCAGTACTTC. As protein: CSVELGRSYEQYF.